The 16 T cell receptor beta chains below come from one sample, sequenced in a study of cytomegalovirus exposure and HLA in healthy donors. The PCR ran on 60 Vbeta and 13 Jbeta primers. Libraries were prepared by immunoSEQ multiplex PCR; TCRdb keeps only in-frame clonotypes and omits some of them. The table lists over 200,000 clones, approximately 80% of them singletons, with 0.55% to 0.7% in the top ten. Material: PBMCs. The receptor set was obtained from a woman aged 40 to 50 in good health and CMV-seronegative.

This rearrangement joins TRBV4-3 to TRBJ1-2; D is uncertain. The CDR3 totals 14 residues. Per the germline V gene, CDR1 is LGHNA and CDR2 is YSLEER. The V end lost 6 bases, the J end lost 6 bases, and 17 bases lay between the germline ends. CDR3 in amino acids: CASSPTNQMNGYTF. The CDR3 region has the DNA TGCGCCAGCAGTCCCACTAACCAGATGAATGGCTACACCTTC.

This chain connects TRBV7-2 to TRBJ1-1, with D possibly being TRBD1 (6 bases). The CDR3 runs to 14 residues. From germline, CDR1 is SGHTA and CDR2 FQGNSA. V was trimmed by 6 bases and J by 4 bases, leaving 15 bases between them. CDR3 protein: CASRTQGIGTEAFF. Here the CDR3 DNA reads TGTGCCAGCAGAACCCAGGGGATCGGCACTGAAGCTTTCTTT.

This clone was counted once. The chain uses TRBV7-8 and TRBJ1-6, with D unresolved. CDR1 is SGHVS and CDR2 is FQNEAQ in the germline V gene. This CDR3 is built from 12 residues. V lost 2 bases and J 10 bases, leaving 6 bases between the germline ends. In DNA, the CDR3 is TGTGCCAGCAGCTTAACTCTCTCACCCCTCCACTTT. Protein sequence: CASSLTLSPLHF.

This clone was observed a single time. V is TRBV4-2 and J is TRBJ2-1; maybe TRBD2 (6 bases). Germline V gene data show CDR1 as LGHNA and CDR2 as YNFKEQ. The V end was cut by 1 base, the J end by 4 bases, with 11 bases between. The CDR3 is made up of 15 amino acids. CDR3 residues: CASSQVDGGYNEQFF. The DNA for the CDR3 is TGTGCCAGCAGCCAAGTTGACGGGGGATACAATGAGCAGTTCTTC.

This rearrangement joins TRBV14 to TRBJ1-2, with D possibly matching TRBD1 (5 bases). CDR1 and CDR2 from the germline V gene are SGHDN and FVKESK. There are 17 residues in the CDR3. V dropped 8 bases and J dropped 4 bases, with 26 bases sitting between them. Here the CDR3 reads CASGSTATSRGGYGYTF. CDR3 DNA: TGTGCCAGCGGCTCCACAGCCACGTCCCGCGGGGGCTATGGCTACACCTTC.

This chain joins TRBV6-1 and TRBJ1-1; D is unresolved. This CDR3 has 12 residues. Per the germline V gene, CDR1 is MNHNS and CDR2 is SASEGT. Trimming stripped 8 bases from V and 4 bases from J, with 11 bases between. Here the CDR3 DNA reads TGTGCCAGCTGTCGTTATTCCACTGAAGCTTTCTTT. The encoded protein is CASCRYSTEAFF.

The genes are TRBV27 and TRBJ2-1, with TRBD2 identical over 7 bases. This CDR3 comprises 17 residues. After removal of 4 bases from V and 6 bases from J, the junction contained 15 bases not matched to a gene. The germline CDR1 and CDR2 sequences are MNHEY and SMNVEV (reference sequence). The CDR3, as DNA: TGTGCCAGCAGTTCCCCCCTTCAGCGGGGCGCGGCCAATGAGCAGTTCTTC. Translation gives CASSSPLQRGAANEQFF.

The chain is built from TRBV5-4 and TRBJ2-7; 10 bases align to TRBD2. The germline CDR1 and CDR2 sequences are SGHNT and YYREEE (reference sequence). J lost 3 bases, V lost 4 bases, and 4 bases had no gene match. The CDR3 totals 14 residues. The CDR3 reads CASSLAGVRYEQYF. DNA for the CDR3: TGTGCCAGCAGCCTAGCGGGGGTGCGCTACGAGCAGTACTTC.

Concerning this clone itself: At the DNA level, this CDR3 is encoded by other sequences in the same sample as well. The gene calls are TRBV7-3 and TRBJ1-1; possible D gene TRBD1, 5 bases. This CDR3 has 13 residues. The V gene lost 5 bases and the J gene lost 4 bases, with 11 bases spanning the gap. From germline, CDR1 is SGHTA and CDR2 FQGTGA. CDR3 protein: CASSRGGGTEAFF. The CDR3 nucleotides are TGTGCCAGCAGCCGTGGGGGGGGCACTGAAGCTTTCTTT.

As regards this clone: This CDR3 is also generated by other DNA sequences in the sample. The chain joins TRBV18 to TRBJ1-1, with D possibly being TRBD1 (5 bases). V was shortened by 3 bases and J by 2 bases, with 7 bases between the two germline ends. The CDR3 covers 13 residues. Germline V gene data show CDR1 as KGHSH and CDR2 as LQKENI. The CDR3 region is CASSPGLNTEAFF. CDR3 in DNA: TGTGCCAGCTCACCGGGGCTCAACACTGAAGCTTTCTTT.

This clone has only a few counts. The CDR3 loop is CASSYDKRGSYEQYF. The CDR3 DNA follows: TGTGCCAGCAGTTACGACAAGCGGGGCTCCTACGAGCAGTACTTC. The gene calls are TRBV6-5 and TRBJ2-7; 7 bases are a match to TRBD2. Trimming removed 2 bases from V and 0 bases from J; junction bases left unmatched: 4. The CDR3 contains 15 residues. The V gene's germline CDR1 is MNHEY and CDR2 SVGAGI.

The rearrangement links TRBV5-8 to TRBJ2-1, with D tentatively TRBD2 (7 bases). The CDR3 loop spans 15 amino acids. Germline lookup yields CDR1 SGHTS and CDR2 YDEGEE. Deletions cut 4 bases from V and 2 bases from J, with 13 bases between. The CDR3 DNA sequence: TGTGCCAGCAGCCGAGGGGGGGCTCCCTACAATGAGCAGTTCTTC. This translates into CASSRGGAPYNEQFF.

This chain links TRBV6-5 with TRBJ2-7, with 10 bases identical to TRBD1. V shed 0 bases, J shed 1 base, and the junction held 3 bases outside the gene matches. The CDR3 extends over 16 amino acids. Per germline, CDR1 MNHEY and CDR2 SVGAGI. The CDR3 bases are TGTGCCAGCAGTTACTCTGGACAGGGGGTGTCCTACGAGCAGTACTTC. Its translation is CASSYSGQGVSYEQYF.

The chain couples TRBV4-3 to TRBJ2-3; D is possibly TRBD1 (5 bases). The CDR3 consists of 14 residues. Trimming removed 5 bases at V and 3 bases at J, with 12 bases between. Germline CDR1 LGHNA, CDR2 YSLEER. CDR3 nucleotide sequence: TGCGCCAGCAGCTCCCAGGGTTTGACAGATACGCAGTATTTT. Residues: CASSSQGLTDTQYF.

The gene calls are TRBV28 and TRBJ2-3; D gene unclear. CDR1 MDHEN and CDR2 SYDVKM come from the germline V gene. V lost 6 bases, J lost 6 bases, and 13 bases lay in between. This CDR3 is built from 13 residues. In DNA, the CDR3 is TGTGCCAGCAGCCTACCCCACTTGGATACGCAGTATTTT. Translating it yields CASSLPHLDTQYF. The variable domain in full, with the rest retrieved from reference TRBV28 and TRBJ2-3, is DVKVTQSSRYLVKRTGEKVFLECVQDMDHENMFWYRQDPGLGLRLIYFSYDVKMKEKGDIPEGYSVSREKKERFSLILESASTNQTSMYLCASSLPHLDTQYFGPGTRLTVL.

For the CDR3, the DNA is TGTGCCTGGAGTCCGGGACAAATACTAAGGGTGCAGTACTTC. It specifies CAWSPGQILRVQYF. The chain has TRBV30 and TRBJ2-7; D might be TRBD1 (6 bases). Germline CDR1 and CDR2: GTSNPN and SVGIG (reference sequence). The germline V and J ends were trimmed by 2 bases and 9 bases, with 20 bases remaining between them. CDR3 size: 14 residues.